A selection of T cell receptor beta chains follows, all from one sample in a study of tumor-infiltrating lymphocytes in localized non-small cell lung cancer. Here immunoSEQ multiplex PCR was the method, and the copy in TCRdb shows in-frame clones only, minus some. The repertoire holds about 24,000 clones, with roughly three fifths as singletons. What was sequenced was lung tumor tissue. These receptors all stem from a human donor with non-small cell lung cancer. The CDR3 runs from the conserved cysteine through the conserved F or W. The D gene is left open where the match is weak. Clone size, where shown, is once, few, many, or a class for clones that have expanded.

v_gene,d_gene,abundance,len,j_gene,CDR3nt,CDR3aa
TRBV28,NA,NA,16,TRBJ1-2,TGTGCCAGCAGTTTACGGGGGCGGGGGGACGTAGATGGCTACACCTTC,CASSLRGRGDVDGYTF
TRBV27,NA,NA,14,TRBJ2-7,TGTGCCAGCACATCACAGGGGGGGAGCTACGAGCAGTACTTC,CASTSQGGSYEQYF
TRBV6-6,NA,few,15,TRBJ1-1,TGTGCCAGCAGTCCTTTACAGCTGCCGATGACTGAAGCTTTCTTT,CASSPLQLPMTEAFF
TRBV10-3,NA,NA,13,TRBJ1-2,TGTGCCGCATCCAAGGACCGGTACTATGGCTACACCTTC,CAASKDRYYGYTF
TRBV6-6,NA,NA,14,TRBJ2-1,TGTGCCAGCAGGTATGGACTCGCTAACAATGAGCAGTTCTTC,CASRYGLANNEQFF
TRBV18,TRBD2,NA,16,TRBJ2-2,TGTGCCAGCTCACCACCGGGCGGGAGAAGTACCGGGGAGCTGTTTTTT,CASSPPGGRSTGELFF
TRBV10-3,TRBD1,NA,14,TRBJ1-1,TGTGCCATCAAGACACAGGGGGGAGACACTGAAGCTTTCTTT,CAIKTQGGDTEAFF
TRBV10-3,TRBD1,NA,14,TRBJ1-2,TGTGCCATCAGTGCCGGGACAGGGCCACATGGCTACACCTTC,CAISAGTGPHGYTF
TRBV2,NA,once,15,TRBJ2-5,TGTGCCAGCAGTGTGGTCACCCCGATCCAAGAGACCCAGTACTTC,CASSVVTPIQETQYF
TRBV5-1,TRBD1,NA,15,TRBJ1-4,TGCGCCAGCAGCTTGGGGACAGGGGAAGGGGAAAAACTGTTTTTT,CASSLGTGEGEKLFF
TRBV18,TRBD2,NA,15,TRBJ2-5,TGTGCCAGCTCACAGGGACTAGCGGGAGAGGAGACCCAGTACTTC,CASSQGLAGEETQYF
TRBV7-9,NA,NA,13,TRBJ2-4,TGTGCCAGCAGCCAACGCGACAAAAACATTCAGTACTTC,CASSQRDKNIQYF
TRBV29-1,TRBD2,NA,17,TRBJ2-1,TGCAGCGTTGAGGGTGGGCGCGGGGGAATGTCGTTCGAACGGCAGTTCTTC,CSVEGGRGGMSFERQFF
TRBV5-6,TRBD2,NA,15,TRBJ2-2,TGTGCCAGCAGCAATAGCGGGAGTTGGGCCGGGGAGCTGTTTTTT,CASSNSGSWAGELFF
TRBV2,NA,NA,18,TRBJ2-1,TGTGCCAGCAGTGAAGCGCTCAGAGTAGCGAGCTCCTACAATGAGCAGTTCTTC,CASSEALRVASSYNEQFF
TRBV19,NA,once,13,TRBJ1-1,TGTGCCAGTACCCCACTGGTCCACACTGAAGCTTTCTTT,CASTPLVHTEAFF
TRBV6-5,NA,NA,15,TRBJ2-1,TGTGCCAGCAGTAAAGGGGTAACCATGTACAATGAGCAGTTCTTC,CASSKGVTMYNEQFF
TRBV7-8,TRBD2,NA,15,TRBJ2-5,TGTGCCAGCAGCTTTACTAGCGGGTCCCAAGAGACCCAGTACTTC,CASSFTSGSQETQYF
TRBV4-2,TRBD2,NA,17,TRBJ2-3,TGTGCCAGCAGCCAAGAGGCTAGCGGGTACAGCACAGATACGCAGTATTTT,CASSQEASGYSTDTQYF
TRBV5-4,NA,NA,12,TRBJ1-1,TGTGCCAGCAGCCGGATGGGCACTGAAGCTTTCTTT,CASSRMGTEAFF
TRBV6-1,NA,NA,14,TRBJ1-2,TGTGCCAGCACCCCCAGTAGGGGGGACTATGGCTACACCTTC,CASTPSRGDYGYTF
TRBV6-5,TRBD1,NA,13,TRBJ2-7,TGTGCCAGCAGTAGGACAGGTTGGGACGAGCAGTACTTC,CASSRTGWDEQYF
TRBV6-1,TRBD2,NA,20,TRBJ2-2,TGTGCCAGCAGTGAAGCGCTCTGGGAACTAGCGCCCGCGAACACCGGGGAGCTGTTTTTT,CASSEALWELAPANTGELFF
TRBV7-9,NA,NA,18,TRBJ2-1,TGTGCCAGCAGCGCGCCCTACTTAGCGGTAAGCTCCTACAATGAGCAGTTCTTC,CASSAPYLAVSSYNEQFF
TRBV2,NA,few,14,TRBJ2-2,TGTGCCAGCAGTTCCGGCCCCCGAGGCGGGGAGCTGTTTTTT,CASSSGPRGGELFF